The clone carrying this TCR beta chain showed up just once. Generated by immunoSEQ multiplex PCR, the TCRdb table keeps only in-frame clones and is missing some. The table has some 140,000 clones, 70% to 90% seen once; the top ten hold less than 8%. V lost 3 bases to trimming and J lost 7 bases, with 20 bases between them. This CDR3 has 16 amino acids. This sample is part of a study of cytomegalovirus exposure and HLA in healthy donors. The chain has TRBV5-7 and TRBJ2-1; D is possibly TRBD1 (5 bases). TRBV5-7 is noted as an ORF with a role that remains uncertain. This TCR was recovered from a woman aged 25-40 years in good health and CMV-seropositive. The sample was PBMCs. CDR3 bases: TGTGCCAGCAGCTGGGGCCTGGGGCCTAGGGCGAATGAGCAGTTCTTC. It yields the protein CASSWGLGPRANEQFF.